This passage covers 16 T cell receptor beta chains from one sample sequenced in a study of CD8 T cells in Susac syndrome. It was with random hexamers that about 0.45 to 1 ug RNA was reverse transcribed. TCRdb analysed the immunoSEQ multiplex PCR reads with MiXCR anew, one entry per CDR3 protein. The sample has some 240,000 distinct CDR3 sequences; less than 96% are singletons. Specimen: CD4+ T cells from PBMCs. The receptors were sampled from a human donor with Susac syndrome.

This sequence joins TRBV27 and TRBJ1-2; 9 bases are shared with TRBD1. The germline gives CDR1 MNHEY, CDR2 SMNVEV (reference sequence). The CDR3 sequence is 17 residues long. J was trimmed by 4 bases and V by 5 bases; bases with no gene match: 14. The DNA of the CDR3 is TGTGCCAGCAGTCCGAAGGGGACAGGGACCCCCCTCTATGGCTACACCTTC. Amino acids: CASSPKGTGTPLYGYTF.

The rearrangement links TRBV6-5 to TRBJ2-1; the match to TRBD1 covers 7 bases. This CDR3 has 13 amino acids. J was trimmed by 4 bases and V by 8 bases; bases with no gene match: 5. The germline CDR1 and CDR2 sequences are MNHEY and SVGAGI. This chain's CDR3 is CASHRGRYNEQFF. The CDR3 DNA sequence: TGTGCCAGCCACAGGGGTAGATACAATGAGCAGTTCTTC.

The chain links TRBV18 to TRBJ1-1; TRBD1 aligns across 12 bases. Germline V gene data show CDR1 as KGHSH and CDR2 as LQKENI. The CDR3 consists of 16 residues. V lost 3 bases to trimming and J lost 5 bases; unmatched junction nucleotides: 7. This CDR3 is CASSPGTGGVGTEAFF. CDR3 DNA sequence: TGTGCCAGCTCACCGGGGACAGGGGGCGTCGGGACTGAAGCTTTCTTT.

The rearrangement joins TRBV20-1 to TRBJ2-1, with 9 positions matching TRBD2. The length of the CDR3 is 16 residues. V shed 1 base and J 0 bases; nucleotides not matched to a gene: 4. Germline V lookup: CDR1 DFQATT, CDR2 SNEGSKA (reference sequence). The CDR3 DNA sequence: TGCAGTGCTAGAGCCGGCGGGGGGGGCTCCTACAATGAGCAGTTCTTC. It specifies CSARAGGGGSYNEQFF.

The CDR3 region has the DNA TGTGCCAGCAGCTACGCGCCCTCGACAGGGGATGAAGCTTTCTTT. Its protein is CASSYAPSTGDEAFF. The chain employs TRBV7-9 and TRBJ1-1; 8 nucleotides agree with TRBD1. Germline CDR1 is SEHNR and CDR2 is FQNEAQ (reference sequence). The CDR3 extends over 15 amino acids. V dropped 4 bases and J dropped 7; count of bases not matched to a gene: 11.

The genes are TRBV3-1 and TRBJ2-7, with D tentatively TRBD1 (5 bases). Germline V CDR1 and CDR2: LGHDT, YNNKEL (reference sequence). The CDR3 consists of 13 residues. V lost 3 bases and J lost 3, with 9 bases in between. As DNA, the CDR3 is TGTGCCAGCAGCCAGGACATAGGCTACGAGCAGTACTTC. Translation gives CASSQDIGYEQYF.

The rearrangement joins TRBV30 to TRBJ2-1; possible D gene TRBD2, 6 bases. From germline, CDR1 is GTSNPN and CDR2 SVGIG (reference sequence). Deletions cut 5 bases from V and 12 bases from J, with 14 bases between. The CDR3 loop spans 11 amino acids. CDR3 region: CAWGGSNRQFF. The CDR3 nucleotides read TGTGCCTGGGGGGGGTCGAATAGGCAGTTCTTC.

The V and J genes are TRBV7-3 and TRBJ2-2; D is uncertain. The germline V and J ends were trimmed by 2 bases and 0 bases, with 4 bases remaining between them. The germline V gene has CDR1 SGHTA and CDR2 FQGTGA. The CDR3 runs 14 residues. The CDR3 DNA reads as TGTGCCAGCAGCTTACTACCGAACACCGGGGAGCTGTTTTTT. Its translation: CASSLLPNTGELFF.

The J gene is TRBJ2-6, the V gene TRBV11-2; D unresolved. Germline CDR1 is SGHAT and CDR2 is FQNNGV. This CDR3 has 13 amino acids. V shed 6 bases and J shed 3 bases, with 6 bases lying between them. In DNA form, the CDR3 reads TGTGCCAGCAGGCCGTTTGGGGCCAACGTCCTGACTTTC. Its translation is CASRPFGANVLTF.

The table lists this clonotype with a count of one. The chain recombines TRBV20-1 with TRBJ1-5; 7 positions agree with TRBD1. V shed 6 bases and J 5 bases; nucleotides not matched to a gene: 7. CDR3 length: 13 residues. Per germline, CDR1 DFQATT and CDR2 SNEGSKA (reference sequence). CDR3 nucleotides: TGCAGTGCCGCTCAGGGGGGGGATCAGCCCCAGCATTTT. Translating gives CSAAQGGDQPQHF.

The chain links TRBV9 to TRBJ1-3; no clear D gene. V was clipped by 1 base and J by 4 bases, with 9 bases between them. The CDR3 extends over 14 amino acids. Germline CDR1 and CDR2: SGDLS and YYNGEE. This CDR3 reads CASSVTITGNTIYF. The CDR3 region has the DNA TGTGCCAGCAGCGTAACGATCACCGGAAACACCATATATTTT.

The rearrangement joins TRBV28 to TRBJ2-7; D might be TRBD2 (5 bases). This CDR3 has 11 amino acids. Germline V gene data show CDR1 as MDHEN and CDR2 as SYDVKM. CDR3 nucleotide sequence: TGTGCGACTATAGGCTTAGCCGAGCAGTACTTC. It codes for CATIGLAEQYF.

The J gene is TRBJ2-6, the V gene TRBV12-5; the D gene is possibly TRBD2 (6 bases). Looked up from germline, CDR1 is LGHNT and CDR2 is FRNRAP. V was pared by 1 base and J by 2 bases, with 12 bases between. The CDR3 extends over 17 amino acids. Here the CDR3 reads CASGLGREPPGANVLTF. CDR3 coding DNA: TGTGCTAGTGGTTTGGGGCGGGAACCTCCTGGGGCCAACGTCCTGACTTTC.

The CDR3 DNA reads as TGCAGTGCCCCGGACAGTACCTACGAGCAGTACTTC. Protein: CSAPDSTYEQYF. The genes are TRBV20-1 and TRBJ2-7, with D maybe TRBD1 (6 bases). In germline, CDR1 is DFQATT, CDR2 SNEGSKA (reference sequence). V was clipped by 6 bases and J by 2 bases, with 11 bases between them. The CDR3 has 12 residues.

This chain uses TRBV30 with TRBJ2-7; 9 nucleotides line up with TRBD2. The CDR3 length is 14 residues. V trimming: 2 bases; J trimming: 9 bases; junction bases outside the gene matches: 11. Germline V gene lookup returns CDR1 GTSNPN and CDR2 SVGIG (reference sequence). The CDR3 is CAWSPPGLAGGQYF. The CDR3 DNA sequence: TGTGCCTGGAGTCCACCGGGACTAGCAGGTGGGCAGTACTTC.

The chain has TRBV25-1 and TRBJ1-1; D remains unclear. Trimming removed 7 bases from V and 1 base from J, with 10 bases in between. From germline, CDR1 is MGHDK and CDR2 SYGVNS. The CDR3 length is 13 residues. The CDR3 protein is CASTSHRNTEAFF. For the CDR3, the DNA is TGTGCCAGCACCAGTCACCGGAACACTGAAGCTTTCTTT. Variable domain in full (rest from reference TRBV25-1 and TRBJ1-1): EADIYQTPRYLVIGTGKKITLECSQTMGHDKMYWYQQDPGMELHLIHYSYGVNSTEKGDLSSESTVSRIRTEHFPLTLESARPSHTSQYLCASTSHRNTEAFFGQGTRLTVV.